The source of this T cell receptor (beta chain) is a study of cytomegalovirus exposure and HLA in healthy donors. Study-wide results and limits: Three chains linked to CMV were shown in vitro to be specific for CMV antigens. In a later analysis, HLA-C alleles had the fewest associated TCRs, DRB1 alleles the most. Information on immune exposure was restricted to one variable (CMV serostatus).

A remark on this clone: Antigen: not known.

Both 60 Vbeta primers and 13 Jbeta primers went into the PCR. Some clones are missing from TCRdb's copy, which holds only in-frame ones; the method was immunoSEQ multiplex PCR. This table has over 40,000 clones, about 85% appearing once. Trimming removed 4 bases from V and 7 bases from J; junction bases left unmatched: 8. Germline V gene lookup returns CDR1 SNHLY and CDR2 FYNNEI. This CDR3 region has 15 residues. The clonotype was recovered from a woman aged 40-49 years in good health and CMV-seropositive. What was sequenced was PBMCs. V and J are TRBV2 and TRBJ2-1; 9 nucleotides align to TRBD1. The CDR3: CASSANRGRVNEQFF. The DNA of the CDR3 is TGTGCCAGCAGTGCAAACAGGGGGCGCGTGAATGAGCAGTTCTTC.